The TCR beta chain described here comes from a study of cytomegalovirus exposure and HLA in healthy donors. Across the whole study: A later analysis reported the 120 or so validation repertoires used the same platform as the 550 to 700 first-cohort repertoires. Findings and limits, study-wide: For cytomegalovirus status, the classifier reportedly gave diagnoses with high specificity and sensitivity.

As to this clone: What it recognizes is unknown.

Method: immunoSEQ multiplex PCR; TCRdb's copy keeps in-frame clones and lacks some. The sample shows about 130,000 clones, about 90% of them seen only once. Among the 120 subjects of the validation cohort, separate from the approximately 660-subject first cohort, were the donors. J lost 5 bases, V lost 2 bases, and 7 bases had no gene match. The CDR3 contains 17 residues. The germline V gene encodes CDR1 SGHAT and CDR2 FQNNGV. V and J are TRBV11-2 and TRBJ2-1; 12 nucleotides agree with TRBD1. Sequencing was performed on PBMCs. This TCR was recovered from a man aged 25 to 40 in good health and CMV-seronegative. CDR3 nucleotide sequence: TGTGCCAGCAGCTTACCGCCCGGGACAGGGGGCGACAATGAGCAGTTCTTC. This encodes CASSLPPGTGGDNEQFF.